The clone carrying this T cell receptor beta chain was seen many times. Its antigen is unidentified. This sample's time point: sample taken at primary tumor resection. The sequenced material consisted of unsorted whole RNA from tumor, nontumor lung or frozen PBMC. The sample is drawn from a study of spatial heterogeneity in lung cancer. On the study more broadly: There were consistently more beta-chain sequences detected than alpha-chain sequences. General observations from the study: Ubiquitous expanded tumor TCRs appeared in blood more at resection than follow-up.

The germline CDR1 and CDR2 sequences are DFQATT and SNEGSKA (reference sequence). With 2 bases removed from V and 7 bases from J, the gap between germline ends came to 14 bases. CDR3 size: 14 residues. Carried by each TCR cDNA molecule was a unique molecular identifier. TCRdb independently ran MiXCR on the 5' RACE reads; one entry per CDR3 protein. The table has 9,500 to 12,000 distinct CDR3 sequences, around a quarter seen once. This specimen was PBMCs, taken at surgery. The receptor comes from a female donor with early-stage non-small cell lung cancer. This sequence joins TRBV20-1 and TRBJ1-4; no reliable D call. As DNA, the CDR3 is TGCAGTGCTAGATCCTGGCGCCTTGGTGAAAAACTGTTTTTT. Translated: CSARSWRLGEKLFF.